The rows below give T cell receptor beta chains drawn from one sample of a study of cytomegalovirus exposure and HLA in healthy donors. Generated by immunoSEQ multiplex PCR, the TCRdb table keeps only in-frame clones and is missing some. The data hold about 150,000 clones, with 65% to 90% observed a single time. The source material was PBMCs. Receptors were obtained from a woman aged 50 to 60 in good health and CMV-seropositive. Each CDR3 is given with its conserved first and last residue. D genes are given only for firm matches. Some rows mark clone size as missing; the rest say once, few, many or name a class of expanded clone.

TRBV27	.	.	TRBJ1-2	TGTGCCAGCCGTATAATTTCTAGGGGATTCTATGGCTACACCTTC	CASRIISRGFYGYTF
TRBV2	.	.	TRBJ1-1	TGTGCCAGCATATACAGGAACACTGAAGCTTTCTTT	CASIYRNTEAFF
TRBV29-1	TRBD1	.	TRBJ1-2	TGCAGCGTTGAAAGGGACAGCGCATATGGCTACACCTTC	CSVERDSAYGYTF
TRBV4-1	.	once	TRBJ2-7	TGCGCCAGCAGCCAAGGGGGGCTAGCCTACGAGCAGTACTTC	CASSQGGLAYEQYF
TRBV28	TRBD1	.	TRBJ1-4	TGTGCCAGCAGGGGGACAGCTAATGAAAAACTGTTTTTT	CASRGTANEKLFF
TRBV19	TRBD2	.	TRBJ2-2	TGTGCCAGTAGTATCTCTAGCGGAGGGGCCGGGGAGCTGTTTTTT	CASSISSGGAGELFF
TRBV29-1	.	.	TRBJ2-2	TGCAGCGCTTCGGACTTATTAAACACCGGGGAGCTGTTTTTT	CSASDLLNTGELFF
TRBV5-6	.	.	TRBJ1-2	TGTGCCAGCAGCTTGTTCGGGGGGGGAAACTATGGCTACACCTTC	CASSLFGGGNYGYTF
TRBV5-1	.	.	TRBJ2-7	TGCGCCAGCAGCTTGATGGACAAGGCCCCCGAGCAGTACTTC	CASSLMDKAPEQYF
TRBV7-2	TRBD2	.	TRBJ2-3	TGTGCCAGCAGCTCGCAAGCGGGGGGGCCAACAGATACGCAGTATTTT	CASSSQAGGPTDTQYF
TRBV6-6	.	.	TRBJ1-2	TGTGCCAGCGGACGGCCCGGGACATATGGCTACACCTTC	CASGRPGTYGYTF
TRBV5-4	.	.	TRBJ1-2	TGTGCCAGCAGCCAGGACAGCTATGGCTACACCTTC	CASSQDSYGYTF
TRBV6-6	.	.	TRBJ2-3	TGTGCCAGCAGTTCCCTATTCACAGATACGCAGTATTTT	CASSSLFTDTQYF
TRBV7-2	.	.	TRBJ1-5	TGTGCCAGCAGCTTAGAACCCGGGGGGAATCAGCCCCAGCATTTT	CASSLEPGGNQPQHF
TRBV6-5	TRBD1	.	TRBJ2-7	TGTGCCAGCAGACGGACCGGGACAGGGGGCCACGAGCAGTACTTC	CASRRTGTGGHEQYF
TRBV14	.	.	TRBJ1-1	TGTGCCAGCAGTCAAGATAACATCCCGAACACTGAAGCTTTCTTT	CASSQDNIPNTEAFF
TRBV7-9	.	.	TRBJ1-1	TGTTCCAGCAGTTTCTCAGGGGCCGGAGCTTTCTTT	CSSSFSGAGAFF
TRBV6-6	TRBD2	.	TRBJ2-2	TGTGCCAGCACTAGTGGGACTAGTATAGCTGGGGAGCTGTTTTTT	CASTSGTSIAGELFF
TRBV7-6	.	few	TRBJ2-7	TGTGCCAGCAGCTTGGAGGCAGGGGACTACGAGCAGTACTTC	CASSLEAGDYEQYF
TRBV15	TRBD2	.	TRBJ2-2	TGTGCCACCAGCAAAGTCGGGACTAGCAACACCGGGGAGCTGTTTTTT	CATSKVGTSNTGELFF
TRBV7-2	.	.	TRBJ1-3	TGTGCCAGCAGCGCGGGACGGCCCTCTGGAAACACCATATATTTT	CASSAGRPSGNTIYF
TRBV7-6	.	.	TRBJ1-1	TGTGCCAGCAGCACCGGGGGGACTGAAGCTTTCTTT	CASSTGGTEAFF
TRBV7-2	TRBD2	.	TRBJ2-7	TGTGCCAGCAGCTTAAGGCTAGCGGGGGGGCGACACGAGCAGTACTTC	CASSLRLAGGRHEQYF
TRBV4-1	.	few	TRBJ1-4	TGCGCCAGCAGCCCGTTGACAGCAACTAATGAAAAACTGTTTTTT	CASSPLTATNEKLFF
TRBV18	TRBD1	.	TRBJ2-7	TGTGCCAGCTCACTCCGACAGGGGGCTGACGAGCAGTACTTC	CASSLRQGADEQYF
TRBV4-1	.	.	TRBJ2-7	TGCGCCAGCAGCCCCTTAAACCGGGACAACTACGAGCAGTACTTC	CASSPLNRDNYEQYF
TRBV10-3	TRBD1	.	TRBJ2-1	TGTGCCATCAGTGCAACCCCCGGGACAGCGAGGGATGAGCAGTTCTTC	CAISATPGTARDEQFF
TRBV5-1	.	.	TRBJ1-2	TGCGCCAGCAGCTTGGACGGCCGGGTAGCTAACTATGGCTACACCTTC	CASSLDGRVANYGYTF
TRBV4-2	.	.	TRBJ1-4	TGTGCCAGCAGCCCGAGGAGCTCTGAAAAACTGTTTTTT	CASSPRSSEKLFF
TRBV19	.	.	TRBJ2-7	TGTGCCAGTAGCCCCGGGACATACTACGAGCAGTACTTC	CASSPGTYYEQYF
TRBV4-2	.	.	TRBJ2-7	TGTGCCAGCAGCCAAAGCAGGGCCTCCCCCTACGAGCAGTACTTC	CASSQSRASPYEQYF
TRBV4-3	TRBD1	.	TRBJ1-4	TGCGCCAGCAGCCAGGGTGACAGGGTTTTTGAAAAACTGTTTTTT	CASSQGDRVFEKLFF
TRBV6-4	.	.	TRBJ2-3	TGTGCCAGCAGTGATCTGGGGGGAGCCGCAGATACGCAGTATTTT	CASSDLGGAADTQYF
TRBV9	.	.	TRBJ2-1	TGTGCCAGCAGCGTTGACGAGACACCTACCTACAATGAGCAGTTCTTC	CASSVDETPTYNEQFF
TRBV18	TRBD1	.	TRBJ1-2	TGTGCCAGCGCACAGGGGCTTCGGGTATTTCATTTC	CASAQGLRVFHF
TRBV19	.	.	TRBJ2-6	TGTGCCAGTAGTAAGGCCAGGGGATCGTCTGGGGCCAACGTCCTGACTTTC	CASSKARGSSGANVLTF
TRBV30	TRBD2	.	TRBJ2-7	TGTGCCTGGAGTGGGGGGGGCGAGCAGTACTTC	CAWSGGGEQYF
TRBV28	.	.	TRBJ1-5	TGTGCCAGCACTCACCCCGCCGGGGAAAGGAATCAGCCCCAGCATTTT	CASTHPAGERNQPQHF
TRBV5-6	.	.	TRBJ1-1	TGTGCCAGCAGCTTGGGCAACATGAACACTGAAGCTTTCTTT	CASSLGNMNTEAFF
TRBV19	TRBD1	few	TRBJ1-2	TGTGCCAGTAGTATACTGACAGGGGCCTATGGCTACACCTTC	CASSILTGAYGYTF
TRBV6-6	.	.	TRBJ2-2	TGTGCCAGCAGTCGAGGGCTCAACGTCGGGGAGCTGTTTTTT	CASSRGLNVGELFF
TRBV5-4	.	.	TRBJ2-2	TGTGCCAGCAGCGCCTCGGGGCGGGGTGGCGGGGAGCTGTTTTTT	CASSASGRGGGELFF
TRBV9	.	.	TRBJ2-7	TGTGCCAGCAGCGTAGCGTCGGGGTCCCGCTACGAGCAGTACTTC	CASSVASGSRYEQYF
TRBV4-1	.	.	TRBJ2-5	TGCGCCAGCAGCCAAGTAGAATTTGAGAAGACCCAGTACTTC	CASSQVEFEKTQYF
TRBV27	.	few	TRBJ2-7	TGTGCCAGCCGATTTACAGGGACCTCCTACGAGCAGTACTTC	CASRFTGTSYEQYF
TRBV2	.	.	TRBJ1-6	TGTGCCAGCAATCAAGGACTGAACAATTCACCCCTCCACTTT	CASNQGLNNSPLHF
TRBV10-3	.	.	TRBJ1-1	TGTGCCATCACTAAATCGGCGGGAGAGGGAGGGGCTTTCTTT	CAITKSAGEGGAFF
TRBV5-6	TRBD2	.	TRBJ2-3	TGTGCCAGCAGCTTACGCGGGGGGCTAGGAGATACGCAGTATTTT	CASSLRGGLGDTQYF
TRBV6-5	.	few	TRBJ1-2	TGTGCCAGCAGCCCCGGAGCTAACTATGGCTACACCTTC	CASSPGANYGYTF
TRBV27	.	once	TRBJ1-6	TGTGCCAGCAGTCAGTCCGGGAGGCGGACTATTAATTCACCCCTCCACTTT	CASSQSGRRTINSPLHF